This T cell receptor (beta chain) was documented in a study of cytomegalovirus exposure and HLA in healthy donors. Germline V gene lookup returns CDR1 SGDLS and CDR2 YYNGEE. CDR3 size: 13 residues. The V end was cut by 0 bases, the J end by 5 bases, with 9 bases between. Amplification used 60 Vbeta primers and 13 Jbeta primers. Sequenced by immunoSEQ multiplex PCR; TCRdb stores in-frame clones only, minus some. The sample carries some 120,000 clones, about 76% recorded once. The sequencing sample was made of PBMCs. The clonotype was recovered from a man aged 35 to 55 in good health and CMV-seropositive. V gene TRBV9 combines with J gene TRBJ2-7; weak D call: TRBD2 (6 bases). The CDR3 DNA follows: TGTGCCAGCAGCGTAGGGACTAAGCACGAGCAGTACTTC. Amino acid sequence: CASSVGTKHEQYF.